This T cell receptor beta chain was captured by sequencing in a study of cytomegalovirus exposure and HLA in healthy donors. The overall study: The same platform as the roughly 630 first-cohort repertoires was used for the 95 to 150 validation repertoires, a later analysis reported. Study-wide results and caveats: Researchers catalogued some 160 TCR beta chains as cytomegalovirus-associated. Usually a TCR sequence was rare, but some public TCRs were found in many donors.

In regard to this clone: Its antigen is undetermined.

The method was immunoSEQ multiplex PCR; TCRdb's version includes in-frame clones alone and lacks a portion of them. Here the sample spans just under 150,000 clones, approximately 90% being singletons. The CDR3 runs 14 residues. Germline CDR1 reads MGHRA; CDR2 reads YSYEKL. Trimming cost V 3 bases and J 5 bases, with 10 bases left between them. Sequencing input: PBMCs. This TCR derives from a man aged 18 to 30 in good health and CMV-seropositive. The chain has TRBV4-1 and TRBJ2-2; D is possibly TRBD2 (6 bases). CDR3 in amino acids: CASSQLGGTGELFF. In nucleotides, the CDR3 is TGCGCCAGCAGCCAGCTGGGGGGAACCGGGGAGCTGTTTTTT.